The 17 T cell receptor beta chains reported below all come from one sample, sequenced in a study of regulatory T cells in long-lasting Graves disease. Combining iRepertoire HTBI primers with Arm-PCR of CDR3 regions, the authors built TCR beta libraries. TCRdb fed the multiplex PCR reads into MiXCR, producing one record per CDR3 protein. The sample includes under 250,000 distinct CDR3 sequences, about 19% seen only once; the top ten take approximately 15%. This sample's time point: newly diagnosed GD, antithyroid drugs for less than 3 months. Preparation of the TCR library used RNA extracted from PBMCs. The sample was peripheral blood mononuclear cells (PBMCs), taken at new diagnosis, from a patient treated with antithyroid drugs. The receptors come from a female donor with Graves disease.

This clonotype occurred many times. The rearrangement joins TRBV11-1 to TRBJ2-1, with D tentatively TRBD2 (6 bases). Trimming pared 3 bases from V and 0 bases from J, leaving 12 bases between. Germline values: CDR1 SGHAT, CDR2 FQDESV (reference sequence). The CDR3 contains 16 residues. Written as DNA, the CDR3 is TGTGCCAGCAGCTTCCTAGCGTTTCGCTCCTACAATGAGCAGTTCTTC. It codes for CASSFLAFRSYNEQFF.

At least ten counts were recorded for this clonotype. This chain joins TRBV6-2 or TRBV6-3 and TRBJ2-1; possibly TRBD1 or TRBD2 for D (5 bases each). This CDR3 region has 12 residues. Germline CDR1 reads MNHEY; CDR2 reads SVGEGT. V lost 6 bases and J lost 8, with 11 bases in between. The CDR3 loop reads CASRYVGDEQFF. The CDR3, as DNA: TGTGCCAGCAGATACGTGGGGGATGAGCAGTTCTTC.

This clonotype was observed at least ten times. V and J are TRBV2 and TRBJ1-3; D possibly corresponds to TRBD1 (5 bases). The CDR3 covers 15 residues. Between the trimmed V and J ends, which lost 6 bases and 0 bases, there was a span of 12 bases. CDR1 is SNHLY, CDR2 FYNNEI, per germline. CDR3 protein: CASRSQGSSGNTIYF. In nucleotides, the CDR3 is TGTGCCAGCAGATCTCAGGGATCCTCTGGAAACACCATATATTTT.

This clonotype has a count of ten or more. This chain connects TRBV28 to TRBJ2-7, with a possible D match to TRBD2 (6 bases). CDR1 and CDR2 (germline): MDHEN, SYDVKM. The ends were cut back, 7 bases at V and 4 bases at J, with 17 bases in the middle. This CDR3 spans 14 amino acids. Here the CDR3 DNA reads TGTGCCAGCACCCGGCTCGAGGGGAGGTACGAGCAGTACTTC. This codes for CASTRLEGRYEQYF. The whole variable domain, filled in from reference TRBV28 and TRBJ2-7, reads DVKVTQSSRYLVKRTGEKVFLECVQDMDHENMFWYRQDPGLGLRLIYFSYDVKMKEKGDIPEGYSVSREKKERFSLILESASTNQTSMYLCASTRLEGRYEQYFGPGTRLTVT.

The chain joins TRBV10-3 to TRBJ2-7, with 8 positions matching TRBD1. From germline, CDR1 is ENHRY and CDR2 SYGVKD. The CDR3 loop spans 15 amino acids. Unmatched junction bases numbered 7, after V lost 0 bases and J lost 6 bases. For the CDR3, the DNA is TGTGCCATCAGTGAGTCCAGGGGGCAGCGTGGCGAGCAGTACTTC. Translating gives CAISESRGQRGEQYF.

This clonotype was counted ten times or more. This rearrangement joins TRBV5-1 to TRBJ2-7; D might be TRBD2 (5 bases). V was trimmed by 4 bases and J by 3 bases, leaving 11 bases between them. Germline CDR1 reads SGHRS; CDR2 reads YFSETQ. CDR3 size: 13 residues. The CDR3 sequence: CASSIARDYEQYF. For the CDR3, the DNA is TGCGCCAGCAGCATAGCCCGGGACTACGAGCAGTACTTC.

This clonotype was recorded many times. V and J are TRBV19 and TRBJ1-1; 10 bases line up with TRBD1. CDR1 and CDR2 (germline): LNHDA, SQIVND (reference sequence). V was clipped by 5 bases and J by 0 bases; unmatched bases: 9. This CDR3 has 17 residues. The CDR3 here is CASSLDGTGELNTEAFF. The CDR3 bases are TGTGCCAGTAGTTTGGACGGGACAGGGGAACTGAACACTGAAGCTTTCTTT.

This clonotype was recorded many times. The chain employs TRBV29-1 and TRBJ2-4; D is uncertain. The V end was cut by 2 bases, the J end by 0 bases, with 5 bases between. The CDR3 length is 13 residues. The V gene's germline CDR1 is SQVTM and CDR2 ANQGSEA. The CDR3 region is CSVETAAKNIQYF. The CDR3 DNA reads as TGCAGCGTTGAAACCGCAGCCAAAAACATTCAGTACTTC.

This clonotype was seen at least ten times. The V gene is TRBV27, the J gene TRBJ1-5; no clear D gene. V shed 5 bases and J shed 6 bases, with 17 bases lying between them. Germline CDR1 MNHEY, CDR2 SMNVEV (reference sequence). The CDR3 sequence is 15 residues long. CDR3 nucleotides: TGTGCCAGCAGTCCTCCCCTCCGTACCGGTCAGCCCCAGCATTTT. Amino acids: CASSPPLRTGQPQHF.

This clonotype has ten or more counts. The gene calls are TRBV6-5 and TRBJ1-5, with D possibly matching TRBD1 (5 bases). Germline V CDR1 and CDR2: MNHEY, SVGAGI. The CDR3 totals 17 residues. V was pared by 2 bases and J by 2 bases, with 16 bases between. The CDR3 nucleotides read TGTGCCAGCAGTTACGGGACCAGGACGGGGGGCAATCAGCCCCAGCATTTT. As protein: CASSYGTRTGGNQPQHF.

This clonotype was counted ten times or more. The chain couples TRBV5-5 to TRBJ1-1, with D hard to call. Trimming cost V 7 bases and J 4 bases, with 17 bases left between them. The V gene's germline CDR1 is SGHKS and CDR2 YYEKEE (reference sequence). This CDR3 region has 14 residues. CDR3 residues: CASGVGRWGTEAFF. In DNA, the CDR3 is TGTGCCAGCGGGGTGGGCAGATGGGGCACTGAAGCTTTCTTT.

This clonotype has at least ten counts. This chain links TRBV5-6 with TRBJ1-1; D gene uncertain. The germline V gene has CDR1 SGHDT and CDR2 YYEEEE. Trimming stripped 2 bases from V and 8 bases from J, with 10 bases between. The CDR3 loop spans 12 amino acids. As DNA, the CDR3 is TGTGCCAGCAGCTTTCCGGGTGAGGAAGCTTTCTTT. This encodes CASSFPGEEAFF.

This clonotype was recorded at least ten times. The CDR3 reads CATSEPGRPQPQHF. CDR3 coding DNA: TGTGCCACCAGCGAACCGGGACGGCCTCAGCCCCAGCATTTT. This chain connects TRBV15 to TRBJ1-5; possibly TRBD1 for D (5 bases). The CDR3 sequence is 14 residues long. V lost 5 bases to trimming and J lost 6 bases, with 14 bases between them. CDR1 and CDR2 from the germline V gene are LNHNV and YYDKDF (reference sequence).

This clonotype was detected many times. The rearrangement joins TRBV7-2 to TRBJ2-1, with 7 bases fitting TRBD2. Germline loops: CDR1 SGHTA, CDR2 FQGNSA. Trimming at V came to 5 bases and at J to 4 bases, leaving 5 bases not matched to a gene. The CDR3 is 14 residues long. The DNA for the CDR3 is TGTGCCAGCAGCGCCCTAGCGGAATACAATGAGCAGTTCTTC. It encodes CASSALAEYNEQFF.

This clonotype was counted at least ten times. The genes are TRBV7-2 and TRBJ2-5; TRBD2 matches at 9 bases. The V gene's germline CDR1 is SGHTA and CDR2 FQGNSA. The CDR3 is 15 amino acids. With V trimmed by 1 base and J by 4 bases, 4 bases remained unmatched. The CDR3 DNA reads as TGTGCCAGCAGCTTAGTTAATAGCGGGGGAGAGACCCAGTACTTC. Translated, it gives CASSLVNSGGETQYF.

This clonotype was seen more than once but under ten times. J is TRBJ1-2 and V is TRBV12-3 or TRBV12-4; no firm D call. The CDR3 sequence is 12 residues long. V lost 2 bases and J 8 bases, leaving 9 bases between the germline ends. In DNA form, the CDR3 reads TGTGCCAGCAGTTTATCAGTCGAGGGCTACACCTTC. Translation: CASSLSVEGYTF.

The chain recombines TRBV5-1 with TRBJ2-2; TRBD1 is a possible D gene (6 bases). Germline CDR1 reads SGHRS; CDR2 reads YFSETQ. V shed 4 bases and J shed 1 base, with 11 bases lying between them. The CDR3 consists of 15 residues. This chain's CDR3 is CASSQEQGNTGELFF. CDR3 bases: TGCGCCAGCAGCCAAGAACAGGGGAACACCGGGGAGCTGTTTTTT.